These 2 T cell receptor beta chains were all obtained from the same sample, sequenced in a study of regulatory T cells in long-lasting Graves disease. According to the study, TCR beta libraries were built with iRepertoire HTBI primers and CDR3-region Arm-PCR. TCRdb independently ran MiXCR on the multiplex PCR reads; one entry per CDR3 protein. The sample lists about 350,000 distinct CDR3 sequences; roughly 15% were seen once. Time point defined: newly diagnosed GD, antithyroid drugs for less than 3 months. The TCR library was made from RNA extracted from PBMCs. The same sample was also studied in work on T cells in Graves' hyperthyroidism and ophthalmopathy.

Sequences were derived from peripheral blood mononuclear cells (PBMCs), sampled at new diagnosis, from a patient treated with antithyroid drugs. The receptors stem from a woman younger than 30 with Graves disease.

This clonotype was counted between two and nine times. The chain has TRBV5-1 and TRBJ2-5; TRBD2 matches 13 bases. V lost 4 bases to trimming and J lost 1 base; unmatched junction nucleotides: 7. Germline CDR1 reads SGHRS; CDR2 reads YFSETQ. This CDR3 comprises 17 residues. DNA for the CDR3: TGCGCCAGCAGCCCACTGGGACTAGCGGGGACCCAAGAGACCCAGTACTTC. Translating gives CASSPLGLAGTQETQYF.

Many counts were recorded for this clonotype. The rearrangement uses TRBV30 and TRBJ2-3, with unresolved D. The CDR3 has 11 amino acids. Between the trimmed V and J ends, which lost 0 bases and 5 bases, there was a span of 3 bases. Germline assignment: CDR1 GTSNPN and CDR2 SVGIG (reference sequence). The CDR3 DNA is TGTGCCTGGAGTGTACTAGATACGCAGTATTTT. The encoded protein is CAWSVLDTQYF.